The clone carrying this TCR beta chain turned up a few times. The CDR3 sequence is 16 residues long. The V end was cut by 3 bases, the J end by 3 bases, with 15 bases between. TCRdb re-derived calls from the RT-PCR reads in MiXCR, one entry per CDR3 protein. The profile shows about a million distinct CDR3 sequences, approximately 18% of them singletons. The sample originates from a study of patients and donors after allogeneic stem cell transplantation. This sequence was found in a human donor who was either an allogeneic HSCT recipient or a stem cell or donor lymphocyte infusion donor (not recorded which). It is not recorded whose cells these are; they may come from a transplant donor. The material sequenced was blood, either unsorted or a sorted T cell fraction (not recorded which). This rearrangement joins TRBV12-3 or TRBV12-4 to TRBJ1-3; weak D call: TRBD1 (6 bases). DNA for the CDR3: TGTGCCAGCAGTTTGGTAGCAGGGGCGCTTGGAAACACCATATATTTT. Translated, it gives CASSLVAGALGNTIYF.